These 22 T cell receptor beta chains were all obtained from the same sample, sequenced in a study of Graves' ophthalmopathy and Graves' hyperthyroidism. The authors amplified TCR beta CDR3 regions, and they did so from RNA transcripts for repertoire sequencing. The first-round RT-PCR employed HTBI primers together with the Qiagen OneStep RT-PCR kit. A multiplex PCR was then performed as the second round. MiXCR, applied by TCRdb to the multiplex PCR reads, yields one record per CDR3 protein. Of 500,000 to 700,000 distinct CDR3 sequences in the sample, 20% to 25% were seen once. Specimen: peripheral blood. These receptors were collected from a woman younger than 35 with stable Graves' hyperthyroidism. Some clones in this sample may be carry-over from other donors' samples.

This chain connects TRBV5-1 to TRBJ2-7; 7 nucleotides align to TRBD1. J gave up 4 bases and V 0 bases, and 10 bases lay outside the gene matches. Germline V gene lookup returns CDR1 SGHRS and CDR2 YFSETQ. The CDR3 covers 16 residues. The CDR3 region is CASSLGSVGQSYEQYF. CDR3 in DNA: TGCGCCAGCAGCTTGGGTTCTGTGGGACAGAGTTACGAGCAGTACTTC.

This clonotype has a count of ten or more. V usage is TRBV20-1 and J usage is TRBJ1-3; a possible D gene is TRBD1 (6 bases). CDR1 and CDR2 from the germline V gene are DFQATT and SNEGSKA (reference sequence). The CDR3 sequence is 14 residues long. V was trimmed by 7 bases and J by 3 bases, leaving 16 bases between them. The CDR3, as DNA: TGCAGTGTCCGACGACAGGCACATGGAAACACCATATATTTT. Translating it yields CSVRRQAHGNTIYF.

The chain has TRBV20-1 and TRBJ1-5; unclear D gene. Trimming removed 1 base from V and 4 bases from J, with 11 bases in between. CDR1 DFQATT and CDR2 SNEGSKA come from the germline V gene (reference sequence). The CDR3 is made up of 14 amino acids. The CDR3 DNA follows: TGCAGTGCTAGAGCCACAGTAACTAATCAGCCCCAGCATTTT. The encoded protein is CSARATVTNQPQHF.

This clonotype has at least ten counts. The chain has TRBV6-5 and TRBJ1-1; 8 bases are a match to TRBD1. With 2 bases clipped from V and 1 base from J, the junction kept 6 bases outside the gene matches. The CDR3 consists of 16 residues. The germline V gene encodes CDR1 MNHEY and CDR2 SVGAGI. The DNA of the CDR3 is TGTGCCAGCAGTTACGTCTCGGGACAGGAGAACACTGAAGCTTTCTTT. Translated: CASSYVSGQENTEAFF.

This clonotype has at least ten counts. The chain links TRBV20-1 to TRBJ1-1, with D tentatively TRBD1 (6 bases). V gave up 5 bases and J gave up 0 bases, with 19 bases separating them. Germline values: CDR1 DFQATT, CDR2 SNEGSKA (reference sequence). The CDR3 has 16 amino acids. The DNA of the CDR3 is TGCAGTGCTGCGAAATACAGGGTGTTCCTGAACACTGAAGCTTTCTTT. Its protein product is CSAAKYRVFLNTEAFF.

This clonotype was detected many times. This rearrangement joins TRBV3-1 to TRBJ1-1, with D maybe TRBD1 (5 bases). Germline V gene lookup returns CDR1 LGHDT and CDR2 YNNKEL (reference sequence). V lost 0 bases to trimming and J lost 1 base, with 12 bases between them. The CDR3 is 16 residues long. Here the CDR3 DNA reads TGTGCCAGCAGCCAAGATTTAAAGGGGCGGAACACTGAAGCTTTCTTT. Protein sequence: CASSQDLKGRNTEAFF.

This clonotype has more than one count but fewer than ten. V is TRBV9 and J is TRBJ2-5, with 8 bases that match TRBD1. J was trimmed by 3 bases and V by 0 bases; bases with no gene match: 4. The V gene's germline CDR1 is SGDLS and CDR2 YYNGEE. This CDR3 is built from 15 residues. CDR3 sequence reads: CASSVATTGEETQYF. In DNA, the CDR3 is TGTGCCAGCAGCGTAGCTACGACAGGGGAAGAGACCCAGTACTTC.

The chain is built from TRBV20-1 and TRBJ2-5, with a tentative D call TRBD2 (5 bases). CDR3 length: 12 residues. Trimming took off 1 base at V and 4 bases at J, with 7 bases between the two ends. Per germline, CDR1 DFQATT and CDR2 SNEGSKA (reference sequence). This CDR3 is CSARASTETQYF. CDR3 DNA sequence: TGCAGTGCTAGAGCTAGCACAGAGACCCAGTACTTC.

With regard to this clonotype: This may stem from a read error, because a much larger clone lies one nucleotide away. The chain combines TRBV18 with TRBJ1-2; D unclear. The V and J ends lost 3 bases and 7 bases respectively, with 15 bases between them. This CDR3 spans 14 amino acids. Germline CDR1 is KGHSH and CDR2 is LQKENI. CDR3 protein: CASSPSGESCGYTF. The CDR3 nucleotides are TGTGCCAGCTCACCCTCCGGGGAAAGCTGTGGCTACACCTTC.

This clonotype was seen ten or more times. V and J are TRBV29-1 and TRBJ2-7; 9 bases fit TRBD2. J gave up 0 bases and V 2 bases, and 11 bases lay outside the gene matches. The CDR3 length is 17 residues. Germline loops: CDR1 SQVTM, CDR2 ANQGSEA. Here the CDR3 reads CSVEFSPTSGASYEQYF. CDR3 DNA: TGCAGCGTTGAATTTTCACCGACTAGCGGCGCCTCCTACGAGCAGTACTTC.

The sample holds a few counts of this clonotype. J is TRBJ2-2 and V is TRBV5-1; TRBD2 aligns across 9 bases. This CDR3 has 18 residues. Looked up from germline, CDR1 is SGHRS and CDR2 is YFSETQ. V was clipped by 3 bases and J by 0 bases; unmatched bases: 9. The CDR3 DNA follows: TGCGCCAGCAGCTATTGGACGGGACTAGCTGCGAACACCGGGGAGCTGTTTTTT. The encoded protein is CASSYWTGLAANTGELFF.

This clonotype showed up many times. This clone may be a read error of a much larger clone one base away. This sequence joins TRBV20-1 and TRBJ1-1; maybe TRBD1 (5 bases). Germline values: CDR1 DFQATT, CDR2 SNEGSKA (reference sequence). This CDR3 region has 15 residues. The CDR3 nucleotides are TGCAGTGCTGAGGGACCTAACAGTGGGACCGCTGAAGCTTGCTTT. It yields the protein CSAEGPNSGTAEACF.

In its sample, this clonotype was seen a few times. The rearrangement joins TRBV7-9 to TRBJ2-7; 11 nucleotides match TRBD1. Germline V gene data show CDR1 as SEHNR and CDR2 as FQNEAQ (reference sequence). Trimming at V came to 3 bases and at J to 13 bases, leaving 2 bases not matched to a gene. This CDR3 has 11 residues. The CDR3 loop is CASSFGTGGYF. The CDR3 DNA reads TGTGCCAGCAGCTTCGGGACAGGGGGATACTTC.

Written as DNA, the CDR3 is TGTGCCAGCAGTTACTGGGCTTCTGGGGCCAACGTCCTGACTTTC. Its translation: CASSYWASGANVLTF. The rearrangement links TRBV6-2 or TRBV6-3 to TRBJ2-6; D call uncertain. The CDR3 spans 15 residues. With 1 base removed from V and 1 base from J, the gap between germline ends came to 5 bases. Germline loops: CDR1 MNHEY, CDR2 SVGEGT.

This chain connects TRBV13 to TRBJ1-1; D not resolved. Germline values: CDR1 PRHDT, CDR2 FYEKMQ (reference sequence). This CDR3 is built from 17 residues. Trimming pared 4 bases from V and 0 bases from J, leaving 18 bases between. CDR3 nucleotide sequence: TGTGCCAGCAGCTCCGGGCCCAGGTGGGTGCTGAACACTGAAGCTTTCTTT. Amino acids: CASSSGPRWVLNTEAFF.

This clonotype was seen ten or more times. The rearrangement uses TRBV20-1 and TRBJ2-7, with 7 bases that match TRBD2. V lost 0 bases, J lost 0 bases, and 2 bases stayed unmatched. Germline values: CDR1 DFQATT, CDR2 SNEGSKA (reference sequence). The CDR3 consists of 14 residues. The CDR3 sequence is CSARERGSSYEQYF. In DNA form, the CDR3 reads TGCAGTGCTAGAGAGCGGGGGAGCTCCTACGAGCAGTACTTC.

The rearrangement uses TRBV27 and TRBJ2-7; 8 nucleotides agree with TRBD2. Germline values: CDR1 MNHEY, CDR2 SMNVEV (reference sequence). CDR3 length: 17 residues. Trimming cost V 4 bases and J 3 bases; bases outside gene matches: 14. The CDR3, as DNA: TGTGCCAGCAGTTCTCCCCCTCTAATAGCGGGGAGCTACGAGCAGTACTTC. Amino acid sequence: CASSSPPLIAGSYEQYF.

This clonotype was counted only a few times. This chain connects TRBV30 to TRBJ2-7, with 9 bases identical to TRBD1. The J segment lost 0 bases and the V segment lost 0 bases, leaving 9 bases of the junction unmatched. Germline V gives CDR1 GTSNPN, CDR2 SVGIG (reference sequence). The CDR3 length is 17 residues. Here the CDR3 DNA reads TGTGCCTGGAGTGTACTCGGCGGACAGGGGAGCTCCTACGAGCAGTACTTC. It translates to CAWSVLGGQGSSYEQYF.

This clonotype was counted only a few times. The gene calls are TRBV7-3 and TRBJ2-2; D is possibly TRBD1 or TRBD2 (5 bases each). Germline V CDR1 and CDR2: SGHTA, FQGTGA. The V end lost 4 bases, the J end lost 4 bases, and 19 bases lay between the germline ends. The CDR3 sequence is 17 residues long. The CDR3 sequence is CASSSPGTPWGTGELFF. CDR3 DNA: TGTGCCAGCAGCTCCCCCGGGACCCCTTGGGGCACCGGGGAGCTGTTTTTT.

This clonotype was seen more than once but under ten times. V gene TRBV12-3 or TRBV12-4 combines with J gene TRBJ2-7; D is possibly TRBD2 (7 bases). The CDR3 is made up of 14 amino acids. Trimming cost V 6 bases and J 3 bases, with 15 bases left between them. CDR3 DNA: TGTGCCAGCAGGGGGGAGGGGGGTATCTACGAGCAGTACTTC. Encoded protein: CASRGEGGIYEQYF.

A word on this clonotype: An end of the junction does not agree with germline; a read error may underlie this. This chain links TRBV20-1 with TRBJ2-7; TRBD2 matches 7 bases. The CDR3 consists of 15 residues. Per the germline V gene, CDR1 is DFQATT and CDR2 is SNEGSKA (reference sequence). CDR3 in amino acids: CRARELDREAHEQYF. The DNA for the CDR3 is TGCAGGGCTAGAGAGCTTGATCGGGAGGCCCACGAGCAGTACTTC.

The genes are TRBV11-2 and TRBJ2-7; no clear D. Germline values: CDR1 SGHAT, CDR2 FQNNGV. The CDR3 has 15 amino acids. V lost 1 base to trimming and J lost 6 bases, with 16 bases between them. CDR3 sequence reads: CASSLVLGRTPEQYF. CDR3 sequence (DNA): TGTGCCAGCAGCTTAGTTCTGGGTAGAACCCCCGAGCAGTACTTC.